This T cell receptor beta chain was captured in a study of CD8+ T cells in alopecia areata. The overall study: It was oral tofacitinib, at 5 to 10 mg twice daily, that treated patients received. The investigators scored severity in treated patients by the percentage of affected scalp area. General study points: Lesional scalp, notably in alopecia totalis/universalis, had clonality above that of normal scalp.

About this clone itself: The target antigen is unknown.

Trimming took 1 base from V and 2 from J, leaving 28 bases between them. Per the germline V gene, CDR1 is SGHRS and CDR2 is YFSETQ. The CDR3 has 20 residues. Extraction of RNA preceded its reverse transcription into cDNA, which served as the sequencing template. Sequencing used immunoSEQ multiplex PCR; TCRdb keeps in-frame clones, though not all of them. The table records more than 110,000 clones, roughly 50% of them present only once. Treatment defined: oral pan-JAK inhibitor, 5-10 mg twice daily. The study team obtained lesional scalp punch biopsies and peripheral blood from alopecia areata patients.

V is TRBV5-1 and J is TRBJ2-7, with a weak D call TRBD1 (6 bases). Sequencing was performed on CD8+ T cells sorted from blood, taken at week 4, from a patient treated with tofacitinib. The clonotype was recovered from a human donor with alopecia areata. CDR3 nucleotide sequence: TGCGCCAGCAGCTTGATACCCCAAGCCCTCGGACAGCCACAAACCTACGAGCAGTACTTC. Its protein is CASSLIPQALGQPQTYEQYF.